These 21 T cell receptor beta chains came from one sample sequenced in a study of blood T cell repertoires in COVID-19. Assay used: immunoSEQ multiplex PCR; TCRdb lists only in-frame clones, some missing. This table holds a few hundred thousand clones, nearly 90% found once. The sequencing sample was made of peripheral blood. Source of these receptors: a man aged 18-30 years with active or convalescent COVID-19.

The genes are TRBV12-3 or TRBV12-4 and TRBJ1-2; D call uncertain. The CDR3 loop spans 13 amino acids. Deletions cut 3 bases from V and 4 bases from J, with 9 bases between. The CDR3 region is CASSFPSGYGYTF. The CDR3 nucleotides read TGTGCCAGCAGTTTTCCAAGCGGCTATGGCTACACCTTC.

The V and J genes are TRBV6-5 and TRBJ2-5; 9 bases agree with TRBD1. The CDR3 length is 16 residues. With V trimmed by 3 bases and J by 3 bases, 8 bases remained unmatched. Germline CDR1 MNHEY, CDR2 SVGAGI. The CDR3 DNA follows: TGTGCCAGCAGTTATCCCCTCGGGACAGGGAAAGAGACCCAGTACTTC. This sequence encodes CASSYPLGTGKETQYF.

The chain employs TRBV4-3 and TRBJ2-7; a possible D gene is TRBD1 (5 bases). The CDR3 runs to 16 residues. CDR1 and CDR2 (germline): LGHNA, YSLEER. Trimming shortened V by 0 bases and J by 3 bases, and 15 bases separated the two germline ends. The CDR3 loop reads CASSQDSVGQGYEQYF. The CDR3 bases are TGCGCCAGCAGCCAAGATTCTGTGGGCCAGGGCTACGAGCAGTACTTC.

The CDR3 sequence: CASSRTSGANTGELFF. The CDR3 bases are TGTGCCAGCAGCCGAACTAGCGGCGCGAACACCGGGGAGCTGTTTTTT. This chain links TRBV14 with TRBJ2-2, with 8 bases identical to TRBD2. CDR1 and CDR2 from the germline V gene are SGHDN and FVKESK. The CDR3 is 16 residues long. V was clipped by 4 bases and J by 0 bases; unmatched bases: 4.

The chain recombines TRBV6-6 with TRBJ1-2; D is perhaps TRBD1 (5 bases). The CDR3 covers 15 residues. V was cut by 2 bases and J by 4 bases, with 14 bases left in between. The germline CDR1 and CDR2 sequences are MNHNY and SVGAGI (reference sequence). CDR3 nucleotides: TGTGCCAGCAGTTACGGCGGGGGTAAGGGCTATGGCTACACCTTC. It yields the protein CASSYGGGKGYGYTF.

CDR3 sequence (DNA): TGTGCCAGCAGCCCCTTGACAGAACTCAATCAGCCCCAGCATTTT. It is translated as CASSPLTELNQPQHF. V usage is TRBV7-9 and J usage is TRBJ1-5; TRBD1 is a possible D gene (5 bases). Trimming shortened V by 5 bases and J by 3 bases, and 14 bases separated the two germline ends. The CDR3 sequence is 15 residues long. Germline V gene data show CDR1 as SEHNR and CDR2 as FQNEAQ (reference sequence). Full variable domain (rest looked up from reference TRBV7-9 and TRBJ1-5): DTGVSQNPRHKITKRGQNVTFRCDPISEHNRLYWYRQTLGQGPEFLTYFQNEAQLEKSRLLSDRFSAERPKGSFSTLEIQRTEQGDSAMYLCASSPLTELNQPQHFGDGTRLSIL.

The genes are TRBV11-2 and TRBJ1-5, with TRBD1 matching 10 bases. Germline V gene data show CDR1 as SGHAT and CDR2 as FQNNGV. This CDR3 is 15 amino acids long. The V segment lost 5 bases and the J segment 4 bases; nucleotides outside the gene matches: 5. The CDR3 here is CASSVGTGENQPQHF. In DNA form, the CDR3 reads TGTGCCAGCAGCGTTGGGACAGGGGAAAATCAGCCCCAGCATTTT.

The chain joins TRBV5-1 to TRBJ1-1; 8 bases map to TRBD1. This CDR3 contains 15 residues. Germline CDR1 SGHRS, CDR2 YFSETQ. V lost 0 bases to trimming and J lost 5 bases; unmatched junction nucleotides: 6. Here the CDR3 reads CASSLATGVRTEAFF. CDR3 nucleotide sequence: TGCGCCAGCAGCTTGGCGACAGGGGTTAGGACTGAAGCTTTCTTT.

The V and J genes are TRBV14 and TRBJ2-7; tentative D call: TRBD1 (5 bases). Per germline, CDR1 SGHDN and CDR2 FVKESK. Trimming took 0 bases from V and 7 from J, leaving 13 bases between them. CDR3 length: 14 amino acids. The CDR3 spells CASSQDWAGREQYF. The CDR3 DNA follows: TGTGCCAGCAGCCAAGATTGGGCAGGGCGGGAGCAGTACTTC.

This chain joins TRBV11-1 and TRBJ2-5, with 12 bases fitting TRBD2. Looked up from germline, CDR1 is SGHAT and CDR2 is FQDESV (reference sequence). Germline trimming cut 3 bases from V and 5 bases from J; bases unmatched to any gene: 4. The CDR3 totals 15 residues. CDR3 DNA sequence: TGTGCCAGCAGCTTTACTAGCGGGGGGTTGGAGACCCAGTACTTC. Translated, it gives CASSFTSGGLETQYF.

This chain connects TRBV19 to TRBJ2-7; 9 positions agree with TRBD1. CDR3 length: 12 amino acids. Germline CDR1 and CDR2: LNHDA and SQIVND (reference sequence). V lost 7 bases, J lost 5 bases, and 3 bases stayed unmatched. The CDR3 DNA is TGTGCCAGTATTGGACAGGGGAACGAGCAGTACTTC. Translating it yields CASIGQGNEQYF.

CDR3 in DNA: TGTGCCAGTTGTACCACGGACAGGAGCAATCAGCCCCAGCATTTT. Translated: CASCTTDRSNQPQHF. V gene TRBV19 combines with J gene TRBJ1-5; 7 positions match TRBD1. The CDR3 spans 15 residues. Germline loops: CDR1 LNHDA, CDR2 SQIVND (reference sequence). V shed 8 bases, J shed 1 base, and the junction held 8 bases outside the gene matches.

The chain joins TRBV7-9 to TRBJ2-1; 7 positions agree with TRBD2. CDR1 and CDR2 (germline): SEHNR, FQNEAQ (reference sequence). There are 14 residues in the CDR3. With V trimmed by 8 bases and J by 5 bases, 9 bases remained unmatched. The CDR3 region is CASGLGTTDNEQFF. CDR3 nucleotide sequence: TGTGCCAGCGGGCTGGGGACTACAGACAATGAGCAGTTCTTC.

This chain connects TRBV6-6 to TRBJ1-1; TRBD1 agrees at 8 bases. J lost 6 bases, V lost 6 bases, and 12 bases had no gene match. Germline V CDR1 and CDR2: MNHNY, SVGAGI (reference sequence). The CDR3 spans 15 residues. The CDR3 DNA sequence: TGTGCCAGCAGAACCGGACAGGGTAACTCCGCTGAAGCTTTCTTT. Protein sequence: CASRTGQGNSAEAFF.

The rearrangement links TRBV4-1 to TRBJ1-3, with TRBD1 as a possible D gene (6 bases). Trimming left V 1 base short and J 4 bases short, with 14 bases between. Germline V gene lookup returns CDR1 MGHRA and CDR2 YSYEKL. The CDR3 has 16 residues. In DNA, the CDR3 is TGCGCCAGCAGCCAAGTGGGGAACAGGGTCGGAAACACCATATATTTT. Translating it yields CASSQVGNRVGNTIYF.

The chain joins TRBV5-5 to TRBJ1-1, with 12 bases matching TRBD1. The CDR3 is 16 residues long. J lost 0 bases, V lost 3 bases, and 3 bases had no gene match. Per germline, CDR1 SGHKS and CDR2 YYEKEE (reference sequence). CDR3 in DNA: TGTGCCAGCAGCTACCGGGACAGGGGGCTGAACACTGAAGCTTTCTTT. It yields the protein CASSYRDRGLNTEAFF.

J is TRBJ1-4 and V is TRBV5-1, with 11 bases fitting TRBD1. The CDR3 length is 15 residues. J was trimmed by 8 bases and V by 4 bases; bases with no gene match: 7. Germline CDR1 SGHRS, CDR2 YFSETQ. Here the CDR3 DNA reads TGCGCCAGCAGCCCGGGACAGGGGGAAGTCGAAAAACTGTTTTTT. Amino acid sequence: CASSPGQGEVEKLFF. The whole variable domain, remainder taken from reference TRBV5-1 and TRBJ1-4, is KAGVTQTPRYLIKTRGQQVTLSCSPISGHRSVSWYQQTPGQGLQFLFEYFSETQRNKGNFPGRFSGRQFSNSRSEMNVSTLELGDSALYLCASSPGQGEVEKLFFGSGTQLSVL.

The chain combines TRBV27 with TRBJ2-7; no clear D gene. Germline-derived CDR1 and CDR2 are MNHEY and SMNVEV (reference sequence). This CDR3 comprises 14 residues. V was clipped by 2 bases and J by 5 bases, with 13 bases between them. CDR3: CASSLAGVPHEQYF. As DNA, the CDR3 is TGTGCCAGCAGTTTAGCAGGTGTCCCCCACGAGCAGTACTTC.

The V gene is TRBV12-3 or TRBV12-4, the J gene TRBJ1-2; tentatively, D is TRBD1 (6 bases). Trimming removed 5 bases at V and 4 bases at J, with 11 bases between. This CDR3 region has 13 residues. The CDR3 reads CASSPTTGYGYTF. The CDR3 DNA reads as TGTGCCAGCAGTCCCACGACAGGCTATGGCTACACCTTC.

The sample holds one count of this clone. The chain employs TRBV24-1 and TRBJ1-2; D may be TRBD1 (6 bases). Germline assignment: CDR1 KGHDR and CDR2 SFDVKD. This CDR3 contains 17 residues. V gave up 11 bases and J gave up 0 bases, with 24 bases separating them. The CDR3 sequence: CARKEGDTILSNYGYTF. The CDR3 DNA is TGTGCCAGAAAAGAAGGGGACACGATTCTTTCTAACTATGGCTACACCTTC.

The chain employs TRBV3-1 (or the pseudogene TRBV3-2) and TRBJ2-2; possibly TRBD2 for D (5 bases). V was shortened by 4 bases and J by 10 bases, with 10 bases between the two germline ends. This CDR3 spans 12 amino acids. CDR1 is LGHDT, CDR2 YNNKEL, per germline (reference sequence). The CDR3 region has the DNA TGTGCCAGCAGCCGGGGAGTGATGGAGCTGTTTTTT. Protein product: CASSRGVMELFF.